One and the same sample provided the 21 T cell receptor beta chains below, sequenced in a study of blood T cell repertoires in COVID-19. Libraries were prepared by immunoSEQ multiplex PCR; TCRdb keeps only in-frame clonotypes and omits some of them. The sample consists of 85,000 to 95,000 clones, about three quarters of them appearing once. The sequenced sample consisted of peripheral blood. Receptors were obtained from a man aged 65 to 79 with acute or convalescent COVID-19.

The J gene is TRBJ2-1, the V gene TRBV18; TRBD1 matches 7 bases. The CDR3 runs to 17 residues. Losses at the gene ends were 0 bases for V and 6 bases for J; bases not matched to a gene: 11. Germline V gene sequence: CDR1 KGHSH, CDR2 LQKENI. CDR3 coding DNA: TGTGCCAGCTCACCACCTTTACAGGGGACCCCCGGCAATGAGCAGTTCTTC. Amino acids: CASSPPLQGTPGNEQFF.

The V gene is TRBV10-3, the J gene TRBJ2-5; 7 nucleotides align to TRBD2. The V gene's germline CDR1 is ENHRY and CDR2 SYGVKD. The V and J ends lost 4 bases and 5 bases, in that order; junction bases with no gene match: 7. The CDR3 runs 14 residues. CDR3 nucleotides: TGTGCCATCAGTGGGGACTACGTTACGGAGACCCAGTACTTC. It translates to CAISGDYVTETQYF.

Only a few counts were recorded for this clone. J is TRBJ1-1 and V is TRBV5-5; no clear D. The germline V gene encodes CDR1 SGHKS and CDR2 YYEKEE (reference sequence). This CDR3 has 15 residues. Trimming cost V 3 bases and J 4 bases, with 16 bases left between them. The CDR3, as DNA: TGTGCCAGCAGCTCCTGGCGTTTTGAGGGCACTGAAGCTTTCTTT. As protein: CASSSWRFEGTEAFF.

This clone was picked up many times. The chain carries TRBV7-9 and TRBJ1-4; D unresolved. Between the trimmed V and J ends, which lost 3 bases and 0 bases, there was a span of 17 bases. CDR1 is SEHNR and CDR2 is FQNEAQ in the germline V gene (reference sequence). This CDR3 is built from 18 residues. The DNA of the CDR3 is TGTGCCAGCAGCTTTGGTCCGGGGTTTTCTGCAACTAATGAAAAACTGTTTTTT. Encoded protein: CASSFGPGFSATNEKLFF.

The chain combines TRBV6-5 with TRBJ1-2, with 8 bases fitting TRBD1. Germline V gene sequence: CDR1 MNHEY, CDR2 SVGAGI. The CDR3 length is 14 residues. V lost 7 bases and J lost 4; bases outside the gene matches: 8. CDR3 amino acids: CASTLRGRGYGYTF. CDR3 nucleotides: TGTGCCAGCACCCTCAGGGGGCGCGGCTATGGCTACACCTTC.

This clone was counted only a few times. The rearrangement uses TRBV5-6 and TRBJ2-1, with 9 bases identical to TRBD2. J gave up 7 bases and V 1 base, and 12 bases lay outside the gene matches. Germline V gene data show CDR1 as SGHDT and CDR2 as YYEEEE. The CDR3 contains 17 residues. The CDR3 region is CASSLSGGRAGGNEQFF. CDR3 sequence (DNA): TGTGCCAGCAGCTTGTCTGGCGGGAGGGCCGGTGGGAATGAGCAGTTCTTC.

The V and J genes are TRBV4-1 and TRBJ2-4, with 8 bases matching TRBD1. The V gene end was trimmed by 2 bases and the J gene end by 8 bases; junction bases not matched to a gene: 8. This CDR3 is 15 amino acids long. Germline CDR1 is MGHRA and CDR2 is YSYEKL. The CDR3 reads CASSQQVRGQDIQYF. The CDR3 DNA reads as TGCGCCAGCAGCCAACAGGTCAGGGGGCAGGACATTCAGTACTTC.

The rearrangement links TRBV5-1 to TRBJ1-1, with 10 bases lining up with TRBD1. This CDR3 has 14 amino acids. V dropped 5 bases and J dropped 4; count of bases not matched to a gene: 5. The germline V gene encodes CDR1 SGHRS and CDR2 YFSETQ. The CDR3: CASRTGQGGTEAFF. CDR3 DNA: TGCGCCAGCAGAACCGGACAGGGGGGCACTGAAGCTTTCTTT.

The V call is TRBV7-9, the J call TRBJ2-5; perhaps TRBD2 as D (6 bases). This CDR3 contains 15 residues. V was clipped by 8 bases and J by 5 bases, with 21 bases between them. CDR1 is SEHNR, CDR2 FQNEAQ, per germline (reference sequence). The CDR3 DNA reads as TGTGCCAGCGGCCGAATTGGGGAGGTGGGGGAGACCCAGTACTTC. It yields the protein CASGRIGEVGETQYF.

The DNA for the CDR3 is TGTGCCTCAGCAGGGGGGAACACAGATACGCAGTATTTT. Its translation is CASAGGNTDTQYF. The rearrangement joins TRBV7-2 to TRBJ2-3, with D maybe TRBD1 (7 bases). From germline, CDR1 is SGHTA and CDR2 FQGNSA. The germline V and J ends were trimmed by 11 bases and 2 bases, with 14 bases remaining between them. The CDR3 has 13 residues. The whole variable domain, remainder taken from reference TRBV7-2 and TRBJ2-3, is GAGVSQSPSNKVTEKGKDVELRCDPISGHTALYWYRQSLGQGLEFLIYFQGNSAPDKSGLPSDRFSAERTGGSVSTLTIQRTQQEDSAVYLCASAGGNTDTQYFGPGTRLTVL.

The chain is built from TRBV4-1 and TRBJ1-5; D is unresolved. Germline V gene sequence: CDR1 MGHRA, CDR2 YSYEKL. This CDR3 has 17 residues. The ends were cut back, 0 bases at V and 0 bases at J, with 12 bases in the middle. CDR3 loop: CASSQDAAGYSNQPQHF. The DNA for the CDR3 is TGCGCCAGCAGCCAAGATGCGGCGGGATATAGCAATCAGCCCCAGCATTTT.

This clone was recorded a few times. The rearrangement uses TRBV5-1 and TRBJ2-1, with 7 bases lining up with TRBD1. The CDR3 runs 16 residues. V gave up 5 bases and J gave up 0 bases; unmatched junction bases: 8. CDR1 and CDR2 from the germline V gene are SGHRS and YFSETQ. The CDR3 coding sequence is TGCGCCAGCAGTCAACAGGGGACGGGCTCCTACAATGAGCAGTTCTTC. It translates to CASSQQGTGSYNEQFF.

V and J are TRBV5-1 and TRBJ1-2, with a tentative D call TRBD1 (5 bases). Trimming took 0 bases from V and 5 from J, leaving 11 bases between them. The length of the CDR3 is 14 residues. Looked up from germline, CDR1 is SGHRS and CDR2 is YFSETQ. The CDR3 DNA reads as TGCGCCAGCAGCTTGGAGGGGATAGGTTATGGCTACACCTTC. It encodes CASSLEGIGYGYTF.

V gene TRBV7-3 combines with J gene TRBJ2-3; possible D gene TRBD1, 8 bases. The CDR3 has 14 amino acids. Looked up from germline, CDR1 is SGHTA and CDR2 is FQGTGA. V dropped 5 bases and J dropped 4 bases, with 13 bases sitting between them. DNA for the CDR3: TGTGCCAGCAGCCGCACAGGGGGGGCAGATACGCAGTATTTT. Protein sequence: CASSRTGGADTQYF.

This clone was seen a handful of times. The J gene is TRBJ1-1, the V gene TRBV12-3 or TRBV12-4; D is unclear. This CDR3 has 11 amino acids. Trimming left V 1 base short and J 7 bases short, with 4 bases between. This CDR3 reads CASSLGGEAFF. In nucleotides, the CDR3 is TGTGCCAGCAGTTTAGGAGGTGAAGCTTTCTTT.

This clone was picked up a small number of times. The chain is built from TRBV4-2 and TRBJ2-1, with 7 bases matching TRBD1. J lost 2 bases, V lost 3 bases, and 10 bases had no gene match. The length of the CDR3 is 17 residues. Germline CDR1 is LGHNA and CDR2 is YNFKEQ. The CDR3 spells CASSQDNGDSTYNEQFF. The CDR3 bases are TGTGCCAGCAGCCAGGACAACGGGGACAGTACCTACAATGAGCAGTTCTTC.

This clone was seen only once. The chain uses TRBV5-6 and TRBJ1-1; D is ambiguous. The CDR3 covers 14 residues. Germline V gene data show CDR1 as SGHDT and CDR2 as YYEEEE. V dropped 3 bases and J dropped 4 bases, with 13 bases sitting between them. The CDR3 DNA sequence: TGTGCCAGCAGCTCTCGGGAGGGAACCACTGAAGCTTTCTTT. This gives the protein CASSSREGTTEAFF.

This clone is a singleton in its sample. This rearrangement joins TRBV6-5 to TRBJ2-7; 7 nucleotides line up with TRBD1. CDR1 MNHEY and CDR2 SVGAGI come from the germline V gene. The CDR3 sequence is 15 residues long. J gave up 3 bases and V 5 bases, and 10 bases lay outside the gene matches. The CDR3 region is CASSRQGDSLYEQYV. CDR3 bases: TGTGCCAGCAGTCGACAGGGTGATTCCCTCTACGAGCAGTACGTC.

The rearrangement links TRBV5-8 to TRBJ1-5, with D uncertain. V was cut by 0 bases and J by 0 bases, with 7 bases left in between. In germline, CDR1 is SGHTS, CDR2 YDEGEE. This CDR3 comprises 15 residues. Written as DNA, the CDR3 is TGTGCCAGCAGCTTGGGAGGTTATAGCAATCAGCCCCAGCATTTT. It codes for CASSLGGYSNQPQHF.

This chain connects TRBV5-4 to TRBJ2-5, with D possibly being TRBD2 (5 bases). CDR3 length equals 13 residues. V lost 5 bases and J lost 3, with 11 bases in between. CDR1 and CDR2 (germline): SGHNT, YYREEE (reference sequence). The CDR3 nucleotides read TGTGCCAGCAGGGAGCTCGGGGAAGAGACCCAGTACTTC. Translated: CASRELGEETQYF.

V usage is TRBV14 and J usage is TRBJ2-1; the match to TRBD1 covers 7 bases. Per the germline V gene, CDR1 is SGHDN and CDR2 is FVKESK. The V and J ends lost 5 bases and 4 bases, in that order; junction bases with no gene match: 2. The length of the CDR3 is 13 residues. DNA of the CDR3: TGTGCCAGCAGCGGGGGACAGTACAATGAGCAGTTCTTC. It encodes CASSGGQYNEQFF.